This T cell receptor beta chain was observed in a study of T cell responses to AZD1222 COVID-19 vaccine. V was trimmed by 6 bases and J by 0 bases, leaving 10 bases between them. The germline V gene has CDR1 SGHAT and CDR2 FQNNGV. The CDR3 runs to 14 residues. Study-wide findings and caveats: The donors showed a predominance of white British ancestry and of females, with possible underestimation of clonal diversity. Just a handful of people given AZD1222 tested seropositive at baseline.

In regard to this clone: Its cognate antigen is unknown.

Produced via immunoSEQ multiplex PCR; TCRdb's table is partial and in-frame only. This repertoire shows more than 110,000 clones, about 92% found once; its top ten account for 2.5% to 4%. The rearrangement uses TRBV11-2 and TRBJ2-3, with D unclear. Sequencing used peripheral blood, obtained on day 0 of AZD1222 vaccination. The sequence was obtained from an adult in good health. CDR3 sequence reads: CASRWYTSTDTQYF. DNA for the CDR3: TGTGCCAGCAGGTGGTACACTAGCACAGATACGCAGTATTTT.